A selection of T cell receptor beta chains follows, all from one sample in a study of T-cell memory formation after mild COVID-19. Each CDR3 protein gets one entry after TCRdb re-called the 5' RACE reads with MiXCR. The table records about 390,000 distinct CDR3 sequences, roughly 15% of them present only once. Sequencing was carried out using PBMCs or a T cell subset sorted from them (not recorded which). The source of these receptors is a man younger than 35 who had mild COVID-19 (a few samples of this study predate the infection). Cell type and time point are not known. CDR3s include the opening cysteine and the closing phenylalanine or tryptophan. Each record gives: J gene, V gene, D gene, clone size, CDR3 protein, CDR3 DNA. A D gene is named only where the DNA matches it firmly. The size of a clone is reported for some rows only, either as once, few or many, or as a class for expanded clones.

>TRBJ2-3|TRBV5-1|TRBD1|few
CASTQDRVTDTQYF
TGCGCCAGCACCCAGGACAGGGTGACAGATACGCAGTATTTT
>TRBJ1-6|TRBV5-5|TRBD1|NA
CASSANRQGLSGSPLHF
TGTGCCAGCAGCGCCAACCGACAGGGGTTGTCAGGTTCACCCCTCCACTTT
>TRBJ2-3|TRBV5-6|TRBD2|few
CASSLATSGGSTDTQYF
TGTGCCAGCAGCTTGGCTACTAGCGGGGGTTCCACAGATACGCAGTATTTT
>TRBJ2-3|TRBV5-4|NA|NA
CASSSWATDTQYF
TGTGCCAGCAGCTCGTGGGCCACAGATACGCAGTATTTT
>TRBJ2-1|TRBV5-1|TRBD2|few
CASSEGLAGLSYNEQFF
TGCGCCAGCAGCGAGGGACTAGCGGGACTTTCCTACAATGAGCAGTTCTTC
>TRBJ2-2|TRBV27|TRBD2|few
CASSPYPSGGINTGELFF
TGTGCCAGCAGTCCCTACCCTAGCGGGGGGATTAACACCGGGGAGCTGTTTTTT
>TRBJ2-1|TRBV7-2|TRBD1|NA
CASSTSPGQLIYNEQFF
TGTGCCAGCAGTACATCCCCGGGACAGCTAATCTACAATGAGCAGTTCTTC
>TRBJ2-5|TRBV11-1|TRBD2|few
CASKGLAGETQYF
TGTGCCAGCAAAGGACTAGCGGGAGAGACCCAGTACTTC
>TRBJ2-5|TRBV5-6|TRBD2|few
CASSLGLAEPGGTQYF
TGTGCCAGCAGCTTGGGGCTAGCGGAACCGGGGGGGACCCAGTACTTC
>TRBJ2-5|TRBV14|NA|NA
CASSQDATEQETQYF
TGTGCCAGCAGCCAAGATGCGACAGAACAAGAGACCCAGTACTTC
>TRBJ1-2|TRBV15|NA|few
CATSREGPNGYTF
TGTGCCACCAGCAGGGAGGGGCCGAATGGCTACACCTTC
>TRBJ2-3|TRBV5-1|NA|many
CASSLGPGTDTQYF
TGTGCCAGCAGCTTAGGTCCGGGCACAGATACGCAGTATTTT
>TRBJ2-2|TRBV4-1|NA|few
CASSQPSLGNTGELFF
TGCGCCAGCAGCCAGCCCTCCCTCGGGAACACCGGGGAGCTGTTTTTT
>TRBJ1-1|TRBV3-1|NA|many
CASSQDNTNTEAFF
TGTGCCAGCAGCCAAGATAACACGAACACTGAAGCTTTCTTT
>TRBJ1-5|TRBV28|NA|few
CASSEFAGYRDSNQPQHF
TGTGCCAGCAGCGAGTTTGCGGGCTACCGGGACAGCAATCAGCCCCAGCATTTT
>TRBJ2-5|TRBV12-3/TRBV12-4|TRBD2|NA
CASSTTSGGPAGETQYF
TGTGCCAGCAGTACAACTAGCGGGGGGCCTGCCGGGGAGACCCAGTACTTC
>TRBJ2-7|TRBV3-1|TRBD2|NA
CASSQPRDYTYEQYF
TGTGCCAGCAGCCAACCCCGGGACTACACCTACGAGCAGTACTTC
>TRBJ1-6|TRBV4-1|NA|NA
CASSQDPRTRLHF
TGCGCCAGCAGCCAAGATCCCAGGACGAGGCTCCACTTT
>TRBJ1-2|TRBV7-2|NA|NA
CASSFSGAAYGYTF
TGTGCCAGCAGCTTCTCGGGGGCGGCATATGGCTACACCTTC
>TRBJ2-2|TRBV20-1|TRBD2|many
CSATQAAGTGELFF
TGCAGTGCTACCCAGGCAGCGGGGACCGGGGAGCTGTTTTTT
>TRBJ1-2|TRBV7-2|NA|NA
CASSWLQDPSYGYTF
TGTGCCAGCAGCTGGCTACAGGACCCCTCCTATGGCTACACCTTC
>TRBJ1-6|TRBV4-1|NA|NA
CASSERLGTNSPLHF
TGCGCCAGCAGCGAACGGCTCGGGACCAATTCACCCCTCCACTTT
>TRBJ2-1|TRBV7-8|NA|NA
CDSSSMNSNEQFF
TGTGACAGCAGCTCCATGAACAGCAATGAGCAGTTCTTC
>TRBJ2-1|TRBV12-3/TRBV12-4|NA|many
CASSFPGEKDEQFF
TGTGCCAGCAGTTTTCCCGGGGAAAAGGATGAGCAGTTCTTC
>TRBJ2-5|TRBV24-1|TRBD1|NA
CATHALTGSGQETQYF
TGTGCCACCCATGCGCTGACAGGGTCAGGACAAGAGACCCAGTACTTC
>TRBJ1-6|TRBV27|NA|NA
CASRPRQNSPLHF
TGTGCCAGCAGACCCCGACAGAATTCACCCCTCCACTTT
>TRBJ2-7|TRBV10-3|NA|NA
CAMSPDSTYEQYF
TGTGCCATGAGTCCGGACTCCACCTACGAGCAGTACTTC
>TRBJ2-3|TRBV7-9|NA|NA
CASSLSLTPGDRTHGRDTQYF
TGTGCCAGCAGCTTAAGCCTGACTCCAGGAGACAGGACCCATGGCCGTGATACGCAGTATTTT
>TRBJ2-1|TRBV27|NA|NA
CASSHSGSSYNEQFF
TGTGCCAGCAGCCACTCAGGGTCATCCTACAATGAGCAGTTCTTC
>TRBJ2-1|TRBV7-9|TRBD1|NA
CAVAPGQGYDEQFF
TGTGCCGTCGCGCCGGGACAGGGTTACGATGAGCAGTTCTTC
>TRBJ2-4|TRBV23-1|NA|few
CAVRGGPAENIQYF
TGCGCCGTCCGTGGCGGCCCCGCGGAAAACATTCAGTACTTC
>TRBJ2-2|TRBV6-4|NA|NA
CASSVQCLHQAGELFF
TGTGCCAGCAGTGTACAGTGTCTCCATCAGGCCGGGGAGCTGTTTTTT
>TRBJ2-3|TRBV12-3/TRBV12-4|NA|few
CASGQGTYTDTQYF
TGTGCCAGCGGACAAGGGACCTACACAGATACGCAGTATTTT
>TRBJ1-2|TRBV7-9|NA|few
CASSTEGRGSGYTF
TGTGCCAGCAGTACGGAGGGAAGGGGATCAGGCTACACCTTC
>TRBJ2-7|TRBV7-2|NA|NA
CASSLNQAPYEQYF
TGTGCCAGCAGCTTAAACCAGGCCCCCTACGAGCAGTACTTC
>TRBJ1-2|TRBV7-9|TRBD1|NA
CASSLAGQGGRWGYTF
TGTGCCAGCAGCTTAGCTGGACAGGGTGGACGGTGGGGCTACACCTTC
>TRBJ2-1|TRBV7-2|TRBD2|many
CASSSGTSPEQFF
TGTGCCAGCAGCTCCGGGACTAGCCCTGAGCAGTTCTTC
>TRBJ2-7|TRBV7-9|NA|few
CASSLGQLEQYF
TGTGCCAGCAGCTTAGGGCAGCTCGAGCAGTACTTC
>TRBJ2-1|TRBV11-2|TRBD2|NA
CASRAGLAGKYNEQFF
TGTGCCAGCAGGGCGGGACTAGCGGGGAAATACAATGAGCAGTTCTTC
>TRBJ2-1|TRBV5-4|NA|NA
CASSPELTGTNEQFF
TGTGCCAGCAGCCCGGAACTGACAGGTACTAATGAGCAGTTCTTC
>TRBJ2-2|TRBV4-2|NA|NA
CASSQDEGGTGELFF
TGTGCCAGCAGCCAAGATGAGGGGGGCACCGGGGAGCTGTTTTTT
>TRBJ2-2|TRBV28|TRBD1|NA
CASSFQPGHRDRDRWSTGELFF
TGTGCCAGCAGTTTCCAGCCTGGTCACAGGGATAGGGACAGATGGTCCACCGGGGAGCTGTTTTTT
>TRBJ2-3|TRBV6-5|NA|NA
CASNRRSVTDTQYF
TGTGCCAGTAATCGGCGTTCGGTTACAGATACGCAGTATTTT
>TRBJ2-5|TRBV18|NA|NA
CASSRLGETQYF
TGTGCCAGCTCCAGACTTGGAGAGACCCAGTACTTC
>TRBJ1-1|TRBV6-1|NA|NA
CASSDGLRGTEAFF
TGTGCCAGCAGTGATGGCCTGAGAGGGACTGAAGCTTTCTTT
>TRBJ2-5|TRBV28|TRBD2|NA
CASSLWRGGVQETQYF
TGTGCCAGCAGTTTGTGGCGGGGGGGAGTCCAAGAGACCCAGTACTTC
>TRBJ1-1|TRBV5-4|NA|NA
CASSYVPRVRPEAFF
TGTGCCAGCAGCTACGTTCCCCGGGTTCGGCCTGAAGCTTTCTTT
>TRBJ1-4|TRBV29-1|NA|many
CSVGALRGSEKLFF
TGCAGCGTTGGGGCGCTAAGGGGGAGTGAAAAACTGTTTTTT
>TRBJ2-1|TRBV5-6|NA|few
CASSRRGSGGEQFF
TGTGCCAGCAGCCGCAGGGGCTCAGGAGGCGAGCAGTTCTTC
>TRBJ2-5|TRBV7-2|TRBD1|NA
CASSSRTGAWETQYF
TGTGCCAGCAGCTCTCGGACAGGGGCCTGGGAGACCCAGTACTTC
>TRBJ2-2|TRBV12-3/TRBV12-4|NA|few
CASRQGHTGELFF
TGTGCCAGCAGGCAGGGGCACACCGGGGAGCTGTTTTTT
>TRBJ1-2|TRBV19|NA|few
CASSIGGPGYTF
TGTGCCAGTAGTATTGGAGGGCCTGGCTACACCTTC
>TRBJ2-2|TRBV9|NA|many
CASSARTGGGELFF
TGTGCCAGCAGCGCGAGGACTGGGGGCGGGGAGCTGTTTTTT
>TRBJ2-3|TRBV5-1|NA|NA
CASSSTDTSTDTQYF
TGCGCCAGCAGCTCGACAGATACTAGCACAGATACGCAGTATTTT
>TRBJ2-5|TRBV28|NA|NA
CASSTSGRYQETQYF
TGTGCCAGCAGTACATCTGGGAGGTACCAAGAGACCCAGTACTTC
>TRBJ2-3|TRBV28|NA|NA
CASRGGRGDTQYF
TGTGCCAGCAGGGGGGGTCGGGGAGATACGCAGTATTTT
>TRBJ1-1|TRBV12-3/TRBV12-4|NA|many
CASSPLGTEAFF
TGTGCCAGCAGCCCCCTGGGTACTGAAGCTTTCTTT
>TRBJ1-3|TRBV7-2|TRBD1|few
CASSPRTGVGNTIYF
TGTGCCAGCAGCCCGCGGACAGGGGTTGGAAACACCATATATTTT